This T cell receptor (beta chain) was identified during a study of control samples from healthy donors and cancer patients. Deletions cut 2 bases from V and 3 bases from J, with 14 bases between. Germline V CDR1 and CDR2: SGHKS, YYEKEE (reference sequence). This CDR3 spans 15 amino acids. Some clones are missing from TCRdb's copy, which holds only in-frame ones; the method was immunoSEQ multiplex PCR. The profile shows over 150,000 clones, roughly 94% of them singletons. The receptor was derived from a woman between 18 and 30 years old in good health. The chain has TRBV5-5 and TRBJ1-1, with D unclear. Sequencing was done on a sample of blood. The CDR3 DNA is TGTGCCAGCAGCTTACCTACCGGGCCCTACACTGAAGCTTTCTTT. Its protein product is CASSLPTGPYTEAFF.